Below are 8 T cell receptor beta chains sequenced from a single sample in a study of monozygotic twins with inflammatory bowel disease. Each CDR3 protein gets one entry in TCRdb, which reprocessed the 5' RACE reads and gives no DNA. The table for this sample gives under 150,000 distinct CDR3 sequences. Sequences were obtained from blood. These receptors were obtained from a human donor with ulcerative colitis or Crohn's disease, or a healthy co-twin of an affected twin (not recorded which).

V and J are TRBV10-3 and TRBJ1-1; TCRdb designates TRBD1, a call that cannot be tested without DNA. Germline-derived CDR1 and CDR2 are ENHRY and SYGVKD. The CDR3 spans 16 residues. CDR3 amino acids: CAISESSGALNTEAFF.

This chain uses TRBV5-1 with TRBJ1-4; TCRdb lists TRBD1, though no DNA is available to test this call. Per the germline V gene, CDR1 is SGHRS and CDR2 is YFSETQ. The CDR3 loop spans 15 amino acids. The CDR3 region is CASSPWTGVGEKLFF.

The genes are TRBV20-1 and TRBJ1-2; TCRdb proposes TRBD1, but this gene call is untestable without DNA. CDR1 and CDR2 from the germline V gene are DFQATT and SNEGSKA (reference sequence). The CDR3 is made up of 14 amino acids. The CDR3: CSARDPGQGGGYTF.

V and J are TRBV27 and TRBJ2-7; absent DNA, TCRdb's TRBD1 call cannot be checked. The germline gives CDR1 MNHEY, CDR2 SMNVEV (reference sequence). CDR3 length: 13 residues. CDR3 in amino acids: CASSDRVTYEQYF.

Its frequency marks this clonotype as medium-sized (0.01 to 0.1%). J is TRBJ2-1 and V is TRBV20-1. Germline lookup yields CDR1 DFQATT and CDR2 SNEGSKA (reference sequence). This CDR3 contains 12 residues. CDR3 residues: CSAREDGNEQFF.

V is TRBV20-1 and J is TRBJ2-3; TCRdb lists TRBD2, though no DNA is available to test this call. Germline V lookup: CDR1 DFQATT, CDR2 SNEGSKA (reference sequence). The CDR3 covers 17 residues. CDR3 protein: CSARPPHWRFDTDTQYF.

This sequence joins TRBV29-1 and TRBJ2-3. The germline V gene encodes CDR1 SQVTM and CDR2 ANQGSEA. The CDR3 consists of 13 residues. CDR3: CSVTNSRTDTQYF.

The genes are TRBV4-2 and TRBJ2-3; checking the TCRdb D call of TRBD2 is not possible without DNA. The V gene's germline CDR1 is LGHNA and CDR2 YNFKEQ. This CDR3 comprises 17 residues. CDR3 region: CASSRDTSGGGADTQYF.